The text below deals with one TCR beta chain. These data are taken from a study of identical twins. One entry per CDR3 protein, called by TCRdb with MiXCR from the 5' RACE reads. The sample includes about 470,000 distinct CDR3 sequences, roughly 24% of them seen just once. This CDR3 is built from 14 residues. Germline V gives CDR1 DFQATT, CDR2 SNEGSKA (reference sequence). Trimming removed 2 bases from V and 0 bases from J, with 10 bases in between. The same data also went into a second study, on T cells expressing NK-cell markers. That publication notes: An anti-gamma-delta TCR antibody confined sorting to alpha-beta TCR T cells across several of the experiments. A few of the donors also had these clonotypes leading their CD3+CD56-NKG2C+ fraction. HCMV specificity of the expanded NKG2C+ T cell clones was not established.

The chain combines TRBV20-1 with TRBJ2-5; maybe TRBD1 (5 bases). The sequenced sample consisted of CD4+ T cells sorted from blood. The clonotype originates from a young woman in good health. The CDR3: CSARRAGYQETQYF. The CDR3 DNA follows: TGCAGTGCTAGACGTGCAGGGTACCAAGAGACCCAGTACTTC.